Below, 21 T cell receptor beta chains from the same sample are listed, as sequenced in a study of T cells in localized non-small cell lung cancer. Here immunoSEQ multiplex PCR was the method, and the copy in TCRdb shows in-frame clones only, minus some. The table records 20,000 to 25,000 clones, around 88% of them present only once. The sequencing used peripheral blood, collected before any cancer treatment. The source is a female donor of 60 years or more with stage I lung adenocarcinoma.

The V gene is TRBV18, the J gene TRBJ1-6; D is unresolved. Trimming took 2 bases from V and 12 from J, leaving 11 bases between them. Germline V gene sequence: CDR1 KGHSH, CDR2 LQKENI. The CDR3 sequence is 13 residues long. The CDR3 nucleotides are TGTGCCAGCTCACCAGACTCGTCCGGACCCCTCCACTTT. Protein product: CASSPDSSGPLHF.

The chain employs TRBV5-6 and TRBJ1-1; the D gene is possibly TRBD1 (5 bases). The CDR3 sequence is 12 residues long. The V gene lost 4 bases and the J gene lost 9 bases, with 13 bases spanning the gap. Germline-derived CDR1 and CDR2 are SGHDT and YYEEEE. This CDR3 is CASSVSGLQAFF. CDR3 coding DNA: TGTGCCAGCAGCGTTTCGGGACTGCAAGCTTTCTTT.

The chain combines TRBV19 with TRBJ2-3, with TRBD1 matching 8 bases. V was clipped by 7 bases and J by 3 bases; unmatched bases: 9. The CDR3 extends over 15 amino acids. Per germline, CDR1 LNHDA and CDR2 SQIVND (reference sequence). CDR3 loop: CASTKTGVGTDTQYF. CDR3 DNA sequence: TGTGCCAGTACTAAGACAGGGGTTGGGACAGATACGCAGTATTTT.

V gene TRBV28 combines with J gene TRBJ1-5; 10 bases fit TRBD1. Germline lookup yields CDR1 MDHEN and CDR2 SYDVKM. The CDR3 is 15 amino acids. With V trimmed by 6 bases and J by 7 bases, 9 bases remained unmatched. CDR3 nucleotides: TGTGCCAGCAGGGCCCGGGACAGGGGAGGGCAGCCCCAGCATTTT. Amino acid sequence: CASRARDRGGQPQHF.

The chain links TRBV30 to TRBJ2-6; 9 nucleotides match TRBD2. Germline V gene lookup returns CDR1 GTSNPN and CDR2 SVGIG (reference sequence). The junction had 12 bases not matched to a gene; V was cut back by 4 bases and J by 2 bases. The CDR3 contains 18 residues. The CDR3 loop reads CAWTKGKAGGTGANVLTF. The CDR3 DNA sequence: TGTGCCTGGACGAAGGGAAAGGCGGGAGGGACTGGGGCCAACGTCCTGACTTTC.

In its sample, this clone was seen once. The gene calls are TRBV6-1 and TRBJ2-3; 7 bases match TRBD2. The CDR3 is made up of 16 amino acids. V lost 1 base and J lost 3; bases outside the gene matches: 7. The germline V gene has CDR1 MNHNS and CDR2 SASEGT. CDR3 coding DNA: TGTGCCAGCAGTGAAGGATTGCGGGAGACGACAGATACGCAGTATTTT. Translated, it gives CASSEGLRETTDTQYF.

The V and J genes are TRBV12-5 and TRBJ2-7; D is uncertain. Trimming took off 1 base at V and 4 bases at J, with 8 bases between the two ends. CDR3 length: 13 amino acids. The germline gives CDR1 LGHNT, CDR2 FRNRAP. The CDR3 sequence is CASGLGASYEQYF. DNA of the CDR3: TGTGCTAGTGGTTTGGGCGCCTCATACGAGCAGTACTTC.

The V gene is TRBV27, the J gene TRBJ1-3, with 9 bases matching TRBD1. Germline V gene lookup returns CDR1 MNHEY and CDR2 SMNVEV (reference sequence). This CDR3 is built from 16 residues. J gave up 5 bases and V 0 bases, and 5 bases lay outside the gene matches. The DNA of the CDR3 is TGTGCCAGCAGTTTATCGGGACAGGGTAGTAGAAACACCATATATTTT. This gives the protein CASSLSGQGSRNTIYF.

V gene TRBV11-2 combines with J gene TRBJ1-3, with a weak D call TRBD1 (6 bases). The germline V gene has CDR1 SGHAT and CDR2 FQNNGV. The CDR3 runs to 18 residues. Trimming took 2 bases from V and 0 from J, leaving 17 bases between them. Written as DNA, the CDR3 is TGTGCCAGCAGCTTACGGTCCCAGGGGTCGAGCTCTGGAAACACCATATATTTT. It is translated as CASSLRSQGSSSGNTIYF.

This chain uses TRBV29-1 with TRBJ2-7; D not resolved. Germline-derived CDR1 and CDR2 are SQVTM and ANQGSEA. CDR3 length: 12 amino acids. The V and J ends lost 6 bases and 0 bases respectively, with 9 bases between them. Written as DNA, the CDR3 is TGCAGCGTGAAGGGCAGCTCCTACGAGCAGTACTTC. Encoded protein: CSVKGSSYEQYF.

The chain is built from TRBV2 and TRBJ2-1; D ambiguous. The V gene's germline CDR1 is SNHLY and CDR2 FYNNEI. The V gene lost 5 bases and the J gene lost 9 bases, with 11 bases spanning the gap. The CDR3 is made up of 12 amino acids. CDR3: CASSSLGSEQFF. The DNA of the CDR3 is TGTGCCAGCAGTTCCCTGGGGTCTGAGCAGTTCTTC.

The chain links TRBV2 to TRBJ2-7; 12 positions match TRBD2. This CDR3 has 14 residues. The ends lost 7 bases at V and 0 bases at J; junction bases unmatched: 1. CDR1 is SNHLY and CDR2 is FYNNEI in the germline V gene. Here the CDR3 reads CASKTSGGSYEQYF. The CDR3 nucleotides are TGTGCCAGCAAGACTAGCGGGGGCTCCTACGAGCAGTACTTC.

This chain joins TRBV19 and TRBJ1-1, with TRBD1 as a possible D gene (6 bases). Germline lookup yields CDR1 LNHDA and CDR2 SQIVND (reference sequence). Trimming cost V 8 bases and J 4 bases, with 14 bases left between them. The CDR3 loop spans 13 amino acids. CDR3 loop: CASAYRVVTEAFF. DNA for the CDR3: TGTGCCAGTGCATACAGGGTAGTCACTGAAGCTTTCTTT.

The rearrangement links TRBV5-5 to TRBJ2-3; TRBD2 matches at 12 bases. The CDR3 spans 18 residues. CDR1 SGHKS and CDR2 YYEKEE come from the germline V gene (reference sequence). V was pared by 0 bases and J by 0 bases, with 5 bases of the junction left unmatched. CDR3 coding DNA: TGTGCCAGCAGCTTGGAAACTAGCGGGGGGTCTAGCACAGATACGCAGTATTTT. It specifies CASSLETSGGSSTDTQYF.

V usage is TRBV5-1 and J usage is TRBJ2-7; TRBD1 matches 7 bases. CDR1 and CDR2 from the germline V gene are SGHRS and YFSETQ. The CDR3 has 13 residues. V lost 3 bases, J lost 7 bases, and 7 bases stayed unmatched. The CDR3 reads CASSSEGAREQYF. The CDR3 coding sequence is TGCGCCAGCAGCTCCGAGGGGGCGAGAGAGCAGTACTTC.

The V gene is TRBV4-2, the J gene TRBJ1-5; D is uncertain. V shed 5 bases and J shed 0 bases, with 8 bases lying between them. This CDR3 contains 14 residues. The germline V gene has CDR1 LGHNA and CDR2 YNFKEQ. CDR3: CASSSTPSNQPQHF. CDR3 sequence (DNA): TGTGCCAGCAGCTCAACACCTAGCAATCAGCCCCAGCATTTT.

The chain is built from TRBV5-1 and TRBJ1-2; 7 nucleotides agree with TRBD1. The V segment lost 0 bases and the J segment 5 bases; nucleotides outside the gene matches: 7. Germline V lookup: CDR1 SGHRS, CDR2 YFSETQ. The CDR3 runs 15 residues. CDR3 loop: CASSLGDSNPYGYTF. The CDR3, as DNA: TGCGCCAGCAGCTTGGGGGACAGCAACCCGTATGGCTACACCTTC.

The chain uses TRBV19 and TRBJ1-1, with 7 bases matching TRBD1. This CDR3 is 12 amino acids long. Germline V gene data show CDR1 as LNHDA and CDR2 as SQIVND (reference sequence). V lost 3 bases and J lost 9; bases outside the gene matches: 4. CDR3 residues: CASSIGRGQAFF. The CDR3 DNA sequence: TGTGCCAGTAGTATTGGAAGGGGGCAAGCTTTCTTT. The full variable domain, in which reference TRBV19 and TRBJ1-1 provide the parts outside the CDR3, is DGGITQSPKYLFRKEGQNVTLSCEQNLNHDAMYWYRQDPGQGLRLIYYSQIVNDFQKGDIAEGYSVSREKKESFPLTVTSAQKNPTAFYLCASSIGRGQAFFGQGTRLTVV.

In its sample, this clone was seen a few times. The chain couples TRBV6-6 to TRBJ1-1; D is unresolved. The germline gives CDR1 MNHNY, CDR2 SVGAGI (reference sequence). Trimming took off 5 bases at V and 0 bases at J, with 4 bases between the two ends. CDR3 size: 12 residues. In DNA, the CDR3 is TGTGCCAGCAGTCGAGTGAACACTGAAGCTTTCTTT. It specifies CASSRVNTEAFF.

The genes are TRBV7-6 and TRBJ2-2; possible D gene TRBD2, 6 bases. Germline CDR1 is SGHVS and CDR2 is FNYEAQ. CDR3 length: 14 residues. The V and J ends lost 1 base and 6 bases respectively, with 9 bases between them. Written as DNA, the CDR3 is TGTGCCAGCAGCTTAGTCGGGAGCCCCGGGGAGCTGTTTTTT. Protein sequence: CASSLVGSPGELFF.

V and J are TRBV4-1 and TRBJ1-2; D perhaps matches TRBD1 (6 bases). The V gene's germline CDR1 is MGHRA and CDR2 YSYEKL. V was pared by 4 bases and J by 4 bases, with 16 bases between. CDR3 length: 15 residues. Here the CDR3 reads CASSREGDSSYGYTF. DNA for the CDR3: TGCGCCAGCAGCCGAGAGGGGGATTCGAGCTATGGCTACACCTTC.